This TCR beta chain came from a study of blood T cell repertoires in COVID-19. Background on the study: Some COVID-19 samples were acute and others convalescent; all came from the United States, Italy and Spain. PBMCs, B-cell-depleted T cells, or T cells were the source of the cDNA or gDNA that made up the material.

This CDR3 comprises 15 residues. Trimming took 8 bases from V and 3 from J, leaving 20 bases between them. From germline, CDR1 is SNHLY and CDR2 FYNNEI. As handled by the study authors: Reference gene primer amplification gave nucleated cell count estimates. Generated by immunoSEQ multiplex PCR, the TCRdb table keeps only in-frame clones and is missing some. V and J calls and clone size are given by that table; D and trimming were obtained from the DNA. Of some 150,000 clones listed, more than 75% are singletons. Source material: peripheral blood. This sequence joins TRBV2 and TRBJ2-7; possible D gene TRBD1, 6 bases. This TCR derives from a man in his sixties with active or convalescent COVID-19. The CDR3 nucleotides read TGTGCCAGCCTTGACAGGCGACTCGATATCTACGAGCAGTACTTC. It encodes CASLDRRLDIYEQYF.